The rows below give T cell receptor beta chains drawn from one sample of a study of cytomegalovirus exposure and HLA in healthy donors. Measured with immunoSEQ multiplex PCR; TCRdb has only the in-frame clones, and not every one. The table records 60,000 or so clones, around nine tenths of them present only once. The sample was PBMCs. The source is a man between 18 and 35 years old in good health and CMV-seronegative. CDR3s leave out the opening cysteine and the closing phenylalanine or tryptophan. Fields, in order: V gene, J gene, CDR3 protein.

TRBV11-2	TRBJ2-7	ASSLVLAGSYEQY
TRBV7-2	TRBJ2-6	ASSLVGGSGANVLT
TRBV5-5	TRBJ1-1	ASSLGGRRTEAF
TRBV11-2	TRBJ1-2	ASSLDENYGYT
TRBV4-2	TRBJ2-1	ASSHGTSGGPYNEQF
TRBV19	TRBJ2-5	ASSARQGAETQY
TRBV6-1	TRBJ2-3	ASSGGGAGADTQY
TRBV5-1	TRBJ2-7	ASSSLTGGTYEQY
TRBV14	TRBJ2-3	ASSQDPAGGSTDTQY
TRBV4-3	TRBJ2-4	ASSPKLAGVPKNIQY
TRBV13	TRBJ2-7	ASSLVPRGREQY
TRBV11-2	TRBJ2-7	ASTMTREQY
TRBV6-1	TRBJ2-3	ASSVYGGETDTQY
TRBV28	TRBJ2-3	ASSATGTGTDTQY
TRBV10-3	TRBJ1-2	AISDGTFYGYT
TRBV7-3	TRBJ2-4	ASSSRGAKNIQY
TRBV7-9	TRBJ2-7	ASSPGGYEQY
TRBV29-1	TRBJ2-3	SVGGFLAGDSPDTDTQY
TRBV9	TRBJ2-1	ASSVELYSEQF
TRBV7-7	TRBJ2-2	ASSLNTANTGELF
TRBV27	TRBJ2-1	ASSLQPGTSGFYNEQF
TRBV28	TRBJ2-4	ATRDIVAKNIQY
TRBV28	TRBJ1-4	ASRPPGQGVF
TRBV6-5	TRBJ2-5	ASSYTDGLAGDQY
TRBV7-2	TRBJ2-7	ASSPQSRGYEQY
TRBV5-1	TRBJ1-1	ASSSRQGATEAF
TRBV29-1	TRBJ2-5	SVKAQGLAGGPGETQY
TRBV30	TRBJ2-7	GATRAYEQY
TRBV5-1	TRBJ2-5	ASSLPTGGQETQY
TRBV7-8	TRBJ1-2	ASSAGWNYGYT
TRBV6-5	TRBJ1-1	ASSYGTGGAEAF
TRBV27	TRBJ2-7	ASSSTAGLAGEQY
TRBV4-2	TRBJ1-1	ASSHQGASTEAF
TRBV9	TRBJ2-7	ASSSPLTPYEQY
TRBV19	TRBJ1-5	ASMDRGRFSYQPQH
TRBV19	TRBJ2-1	ASRDFRSSYNEQF
TRBV6-5	TRBJ2-3	ASSYVKSGVGTQY
TRBV4-1	TRBJ2-7	ASSQAPGQGLYEQY
TRBV4-1	TRBJ2-7	ASSRGLAGVSHEQY
TRBV11-3	TRBJ2-1	ASSLIAGGGNEQF
TRBV12-5	TRBJ2-7	ARGQGAPLAGISYEQY
TRBV4-1	TRBJ2-5	ASSQVPGGETQY
TRBV30	TRBJ1-4	AWSPGGTNEKLF
TRBV4-1	TRBJ2-1	ASSHLGLAGGKSYNEQF
TRBV4-3	TRBJ2-2	ASSRQGLNTGELF
TRBV18	TRBJ2-1	ASSPPGLAGPSSYNEQF